This T cell receptor beta chain was captured by sequencing in a study of early T cells in non-severe SARS-CoV-2 infection. Study overall: Unpaired chains resulted from sequencing bulk RNA of unsorted whole blood.

MiXCR, applied by TCRdb to the 5' RACE reads, yields one record per CDR3 protein. The table lists around 110,000 distinct CDR3 sequences, 11% of them singletons, with approximately 6.9% in the top ten. The CDR3 spans 17 residues. J gave up 0 bases and V 3 bases, and 4 bases lay outside the gene matches. The chain has TRBV12-3 or TRBV12-4 and TRBJ2-1; 11 positions match TRBD2. The specimen was whole blood. This TCR derives from an adult who was a healthcare worker with PCR-confirmed SARS-CoV-2 infection or an uninfected control (not recorded which). The CDR3 loop is CASSFGTSGLSYNEQFF. As DNA, the CDR3 is TGTGCCAGCAGTTTTGGGACTAGCGGACTCTCCTACAATGAGCAGTTCTTC.